This is a list of T cell receptor beta chains from one sample in a study of blood T cell repertoires in COVID-19. Some clones are missing from TCRdb's copy, which holds only in-frame ones; the method was immunoSEQ multiplex PCR. The sample consists of about 250,000 clones, roughly 91% of them appearing once. Sequencing input: peripheral blood. The receptors were sampled from a woman aged 40 to 55 who had recovered from COVID-19. CDR3s include the opening cysteine and the closing phenylalanine or tryptophan. A D gene is named only where the DNA matches it firmly. For some rows the clone size is stated as once, few or many, or as a class when expanded; others skip it.

TRBV6-2/TRBV6-3,.,.,TRBJ2-7,CASSSPEVYEQYF,TGTGCCAGCAGTTCCCCGGAGGTGTACGAGCAGTACTTC
TRBV4-1,TRBD1,.,TRBJ2-1,CASSQGTGYYNEQFF,TGCGCCAGCAGCCAAGGGACAGGATATTACAATGAGCAGTTCTTC
TRBV18,.,.,TRBJ1-4,CASSPGLNEKLFF,TGTGCCAGCTCCCCGGGACTAAATGAAAAACTGTTTTTT
TRBV19,TRBD1,.,TRBJ2-1,CASSTGGQGRNEQFF,TGTGCCAGTAGTACAGGGGGACAGGGAAGGAATGAGCAGTTCTTC
TRBV7-3,.,.,TRBJ2-1,CASSLIGAGLRNEQFF,TGTGCCAGCAGCTTAATAGGGGCGGGGCTACGCAATGAGCAGTTCTTC
TRBV15,.,.,TRBJ2-5,CATSMESGQETQYF,TGTGCCACCAGCATGGAGAGTGGGCAAGAGACCCAGTACTTC
TRBV3-1/TRBV3-2,.,.,TRBJ2-1,CASSQGSGKANEQFF,TGTGCCAGCAGCCAAGGGTCCGGGAAGGCCAATGAGCAGTTCTTC
TRBV27,.,.,TRBJ1-2,CASSLSPTGDYGYTF,TGTGCCAGCAGTTTATCCCCGACAGGAGACTATGGCTACACCTTC
TRBV5-7,TRBD2,.,TRBJ2-1,CASSFPKLAGAPPPAQFF,TGTGCCAGCAGCTTTCCCAAACTAGCGGGGGCCCCCCCTCCGGCGCAGTTCTTC
TRBV7-9,TRBD1,few,TRBJ1-1,CASSLQGGTEAFF,TGTGCCAGCAGCCTTCAGGGGGGCACTGAAGCTTTCTTT
TRBV6-5,.,.,TRBJ2-2,CASSCQANTGELFF,TGTGCCAGCAGTTGCCAGGCGAACACCGGGGAGCTGTTTTTT
TRBV4-3,.,once,TRBJ1-5,CASSLRGGAGNQPQHF,TGCGCCAGCAGCCTTAGAGGGGGGGCCGGCAATCAGCCCCAGCATTTT
TRBV5-4,.,few,TRBJ1-3,CASSPRGSGNTIYF,TGTGCCAGCAGCCCGCGGGGCTCTGGAAACACCATATATTTT
TRBV18,TRBD1,.,TRBJ1-2,CASSPLGQGASYGYTF,TGTGCCAGCTCACCCCTCGGACAGGGTGCGAGCTATGGCTACACCTTC
TRBV6-5,TRBD1,.,TRBJ1-2,CASRGTGYSGYTF,TGTGCCAGCAGAGGGACAGGGTATTCTGGCTACACCTTC
TRBV5-1,.,.,TRBJ1-2,CASSLAQGSHYGYTF,TGCGCCAGCAGCTTGGCCCAGGGGTCCCACTATGGCTACACCTTC
TRBV7-8,TRBD1,few,TRBJ1-5,CASSLGGTARNQPQHF,TGTGCCAGCAGCTTAGGGGGGACAGCCCGCAATCAGCCCCAGCATTTT
TRBV7-3,.,few,TRBJ2-7,CASSLVPQGEQYF,TGTGCCAGCAGCTTAGTCCCCCAGGGCGAGCAGTACTTC
TRBV27,TRBD2,.,TRBJ2-7,CASSTPGLAGGGQYF,TGTGCCAGCAGTACCCCGGGACTAGCGGGAGGGGGGCAGTACTTC
TRBV30,.,.,TRBJ2-4,CAWRSGTKNIQYF,TGTGCCTGGAGGTCCGGGACCAAAAACATTCAGTACTTC
TRBV7-9,TRBD1,.,TRBJ1-2,CASSLVGTGPNGYTF,TGTGCCAGCAGCTTAGTGGGGACAGGGCCCAATGGCTACACCTTC
TRBV7-3,.,.,TRBJ2-2,CASRTAANTGELFF,TGTGCCAGCAGGACCGCGGCGAACACCGGGGAGCTGTTTTTT
TRBV5-1,TRBD1,.,TRBJ2-5,CASSLAGTGGRETQYF,TGCGCCAGCAGCTTGGCCGGGACAGGGGGGCGGGAGACCCAGTACTTC
TRBV3-1/TRBV3-2,TRBD1,.,TRBJ2-2,CASSRDRGRYTGELFF,TGTGCCAGCAGCCGCGACAGGGGAAGGTACACCGGGGAGCTGTTTTTT
TRBV30,.,.,TRBJ2-7,CAWRVGGSLTYEQYF,TGTGCCTGGAGGGTCGGGGGTAGCCTCACCTACGAGCAGTACTTC
TRBV20-1,TRBD1,.,TRBJ1-2,CSASRQGVGYGYTF,TGCAGTGCTAGTCGGCAGGGGGTCGGCTATGGCTACACCTTC
TRBV19,TRBD1,.,TRBJ1-1,CASHRTGGADTEAFF,TGTGCCAGCCACCGGACAGGGGGTGCGGACACTGAAGCTTTCTTT
TRBV5-4,.,.,TRBJ2-7,CASSPGQNTYEQYF,TGTGCCAGCAGCCCAGGACAGAACACCTACGAGCAGTACTTC
TRBV4-3,TRBD2,.,TRBJ2-7,CASSPGLAGTYEQYF,TGCGCCAGCAGCCCGGGACTAGCGGGAACCTACGAGCAGTACTTC
TRBV18,TRBD2,.,TRBJ2-1,CASSPGLAGGEQFF,TGTGCCAGCTCACCGGGACTAGCGGGAGGGGAGCAGTTCTTC
TRBV19,.,.,TRBJ2-4,CASSIDPRLKNIQYF,TGTGCCAGTAGTATAGATCCGAGATTGAAAAACATTCAGTACTTC
TRBV4-3,.,.,TRBJ2-3,CASSQGRANTDTQYF,TGCGCCAGCAGCCAAGGGAGGGCCAACACAGATACGCAGTATTTT
TRBV6-5,.,.,TRBJ1-5,CASSYSRAPSPQHF,TGTGCCAGCAGTTACTCGAGGGCGCCAAGCCCCCAGCATTTT
TRBV19,.,.,TRBJ1-1,CASSIVGGSTEAFF,TGTGCCAGTAGTATCGTCGGAGGTTCCACTGAAGCTTTCTTT
TRBV30,.,.,TRBJ2-3,CALTWGLSTDTQYF,TGTGCCCTGACCTGGGGACTCTCCACAGATACGCAGTATTTT